The 5 T cell receptor beta chains given below trace back to one sample, sequenced in a study of blood T cell repertoires in COVID-19. Profiling relied on immunoSEQ multiplex PCR, and the TCRdb table lists in-frame clones only, not all of them. The data show fewer than 200,000 clones, around 86% seen once. The sequencing sample was made of peripheral blood. The receptors were sampled from a woman aged 65 to 85 with COVID-19, enrolled during active disease.

The CDR3 sequence: CASSRGLAGTLYEQYF. In nucleotides, the CDR3 is TGTGCCAGCAGCCGAGGACTAGCGGGGACACTTTACGAGCAGTACTTC. The V call is TRBV5-4, the J call TRBJ2-7, with TRBD2 matching 12 bases. Germline assignment: CDR1 SGHNT and CDR2 YYREEE (reference sequence). V gave up 4 bases and J gave up 4 bases; unmatched junction bases: 9. The CDR3 spans 16 residues.

V usage is TRBV19 and J usage is TRBJ1-5, with TRBD1 matching 10 bases. The CDR3 is 16 amino acids. J lost 4 bases, V lost 5 bases, and 8 bases had no gene match. Germline assignment: CDR1 LNHDA and CDR2 SQIVND (reference sequence). CDR3 coding DNA: TGTGCCAGTAGTTTAGGGGACAGGGGAGTAAATCAGCCCCAGCATTTT. Translation: CASSLGDRGVNQPQHF.

V is TRBV5-1 and J is TRBJ1-2; weak D call: TRBD1 (6 bases). The CDR3 is made up of 16 amino acids. From germline, CDR1 is SGHRS and CDR2 YFSETQ. Trimming removed 0 bases at V and 4 bases at J, with 16 bases between. In DNA form, the CDR3 reads TGCGCCAGCAGCTTGGCCGAAACGGCAGGGGTCTATGGCTACACCTTC. As protein: CASSLAETAGVYGYTF. Combining the CDR3 with reference TRBV5-1 and TRBJ1-2 gives the whole variable domain KAGVTQTPRYLIKTRGQQVTLSCSPISGHRSVSWYQQTPGQGLQFLFEYFSETQRNKGNFPGRFSGRQFSNSRSEMNVSTLELGDSALYLCASSLAETAGVYGYTFGSGTRLTVV.

This clone was detected once. The rearrangement uses TRBV20-1 and TRBJ2-3; D gene uncertain. The CDR3 covers 14 residues. V lost 6 bases and J lost 0, with 13 bases in between. CDR1 and CDR2 from the germline V gene are DFQATT and SNEGSKA (reference sequence). The CDR3 region is CSASGTASTDTQYF. The CDR3 DNA reads as TGCAGTGCCAGTGGCACAGCTAGCACAGATACGCAGTATTTT.

This chain links TRBV12-3 or TRBV12-4 with TRBJ1-3; the D gene is possibly TRBD1 (6 bases). Trimming removed 3 bases from V and 8 bases from J, with 11 bases in between. This CDR3 comprises 13 residues. CDR3 sequence (DNA): TGTGCCAGCAGTTTGGGACAAGGGGACACCATATATTTT. This translates into CASSLGQGDTIYF.